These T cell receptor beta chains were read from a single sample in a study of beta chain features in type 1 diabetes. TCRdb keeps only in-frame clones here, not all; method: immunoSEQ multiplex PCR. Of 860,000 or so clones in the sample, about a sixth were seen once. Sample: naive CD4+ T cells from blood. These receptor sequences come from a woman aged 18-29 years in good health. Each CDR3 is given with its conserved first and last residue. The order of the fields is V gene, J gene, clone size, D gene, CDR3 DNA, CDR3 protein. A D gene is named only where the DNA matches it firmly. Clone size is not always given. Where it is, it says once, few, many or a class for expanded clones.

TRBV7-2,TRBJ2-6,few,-,TGTGCCAGCAGCTTAGGGGGGATTCGGGCCAACGTCCTGACTTTC,CASSLGGIRANVLTF
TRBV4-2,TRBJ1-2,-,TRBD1,TGTGCCAGCAGCCCGGGACAGGCCTATGGCTACACCTTC,CASSPGQAYGYTF
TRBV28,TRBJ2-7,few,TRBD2,TGTGCCAGCAGCCCCTCGGGCCTAGCGGGCTTCTCCTACGAGCAGTACTTC,CASSPSGLAGFSYEQYF
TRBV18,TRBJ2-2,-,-,TGTGCCAGCTCACGAGTCAGGGGAAACACCGGGGAGCTGTTTTTT,CASSRVRGNTGELFF
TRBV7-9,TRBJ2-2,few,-,TGTGCCAGCAGGTCCACCGGCAGGACTCAAAACACCGGGGAGCTGTTTTTT,CASRSTGRTQNTGELFF
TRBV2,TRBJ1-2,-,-,TGTGCCAGCAGTGCGGCAGCTAACTATGGCTACACCTTC,CASSAAANYGYTF
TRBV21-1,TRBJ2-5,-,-,TGTGCCAGCAGCAAAATGGTGCAAGACCGACGTCAGCAGTACTTC,CASSKMVQDRRQQYF
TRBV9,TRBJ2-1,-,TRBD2,TGTGCCAGCAGCGTCCCCGGGACTAGCGGGAGGACTGAGCAGTTCTTC,CASSVPGTSGRTEQFF
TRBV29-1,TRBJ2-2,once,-,TGCAGCGTTGTGACCAACACAGCCGGGGAGCTGTTTTTT,CSVVTNTAGELFF
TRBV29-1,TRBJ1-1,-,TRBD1,TGCAGCGTGGACAGGGGGAACACTGAAGCTTTCTTT,CSVDRGNTEAFF
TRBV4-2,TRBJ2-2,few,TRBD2,TGTGCCAGCAGCCAAGATGTAGCTAGCGGGTCAGGGGAGCTGTTTTTT,CASSQDVASGSGELFF
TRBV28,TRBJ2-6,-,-,TGTGCCAGCAGTCATGCAGGGACTGGGGCCAACGTCCTGACTTTC,CASSHAGTGANVLTF
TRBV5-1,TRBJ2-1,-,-,TGCGCCAGCAGCTTGGAAGGGCATGAGCAGTTCTTC,CASSLEGHEQFF
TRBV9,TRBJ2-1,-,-,TGTGCCAGCTCGGGTAGCGGAACGACAGCCAATGAGCAGTTCTTC,CASSGSGTTANEQFF
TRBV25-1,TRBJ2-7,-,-,TGTGCCAGCAGTGAATCTCTAGGGACCGCGATCTACGAGCAGTACTTC,CASSESLGTAIYEQYF
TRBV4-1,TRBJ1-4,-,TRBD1,TGCGCCAGCAGCCAAGGCGGGACAGCTAAACTGTTTTTT,CASSQGGTAKLFF
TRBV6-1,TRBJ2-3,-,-,TGTGCCAGCAGTGCCTACCGGGGGCCGGGCACAGATACGCAGTATTTT,CASSAYRGPGTDTQYF
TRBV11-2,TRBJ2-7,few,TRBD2,TGTGCCAGCAGCTTCACCGGGACTAGCTACGAGCAGTACTTC,CASSFTGTSYEQYF
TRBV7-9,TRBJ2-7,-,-,TGTGCCAGCGGACAGCCGAATACCTACGAGCAGTACTTC,CASGQPNTYEQYF
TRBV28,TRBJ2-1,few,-,TGTGCCAGCAGTTTACCACAGCCCTACAATGAGCAGTTCTTC,CASSLPQPYNEQFF
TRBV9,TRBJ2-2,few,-,TGTGCCAGCAGCGTAGCGTACACCGGGGAGCTGTTTTTT,CASSVAYTGELFF
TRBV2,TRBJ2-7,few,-,TGTGCCAGCCCGGGCGGGCAGTACTTC,CASPGGQYF
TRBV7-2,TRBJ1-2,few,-,TGTGCCAGCAGCTTAGACGCAGGGCCAAATACTGGCTACACCTTC,CASSLDAGPNTGYTF